The next 14 T cell receptor beta chains were all read from a single sample in a study of identical twins. TCRdb used MiXCR to reprocess the 5' RACE reads, holding one entry per CDR3 protein. The table has around 240,000 distinct CDR3 sequences, about 10% seen once. The sequenced sample was memory T cells sorted from blood. All receptors derive from a man in his fifties in good health.

V gene TRBV7-2 combines with J gene TRBJ2-7, with a possible D match to TRBD1 (5 bases). CDR1 SGHTA and CDR2 FQGNSA come from the germline V gene. The CDR3 sequence is 14 residues long. V dropped 5 bases and J dropped 5 bases, with 16 bases sitting between them. CDR3: CASSPLSGRDEQYF. CDR3 DNA sequence: TGTGCCAGCAGCCCCTTATCGGGCAGGGACGAGCAGTACTTC.

The rearrangement links TRBV9 to TRBJ2-6; 10 bases are shared with TRBD2. With V trimmed by 3 bases and J by 0 bases, 6 bases remained unmatched. The CDR3 runs to 18 residues. Germline loops: CDR1 SGDLS, CDR2 YYNGEE. The CDR3 coding sequence is TGTGCCAGCAGCGAAATTAGCGGGGGGCACTCTGGGGCCAACGTCCTGACTTTC. The encoded protein is CASSEISGGHSGANVLTF.

At least ten counts were recorded for this clonotype. The chain couples TRBV15 to TRBJ2-1, with no clear D. Germline CDR1 LNHNV, CDR2 YYDKDF (reference sequence). Trimming took 0 bases from V and 0 from J, leaving 9 bases between them. The CDR3 extends over 16 amino acids. CDR3 DNA sequence: TGTGCCACCAGCAGAGATCTCAGTAACTCCTACAATGAGCAGTTCTTC. It codes for CATSRDLSNSYNEQFF.

This clonotype was seen many times. The chain couples TRBV4-2 to TRBJ2-2; the match to TRBD2 covers 12 bases. The CDR3 extends over 19 amino acids. After removal of 1 base from V and 3 bases from J, the junction contained 9 bases not matched to a gene. Germline CDR1 and CDR2: LGHNA and YNFKEQ. DNA for the CDR3: TGTGCCAGCAGCCAAGTGGTACTAGCGGGAGGATATCACACCGGGGAGCTGTTTTTT. It is translated as CASSQVVLAGGYHTGELFF.

This clonotype has just a few counts. The rearrangement joins TRBV3-1 to TRBJ2-5; no clear D. The CDR3 spans 12 residues. The V gene lost 0 bases and the J gene lost 2 bases, with 1 base spanning the gap. Germline V lookup: CDR1 LGHDT, CDR2 YNNKEL (reference sequence). The CDR3, as DNA: TGTGCCAGCAGCCAAGATCAAGAGACCCAGTACTTC. Translated: CASSQDQETQYF.

The chain carries TRBV7-3 and TRBJ2-3; 9 nucleotides line up with TRBD2. There are 17 residues in the CDR3. Germline assignment: CDR1 SGHTA and CDR2 FQGTGA. V lost 2 bases, J lost 3 bases, and 9 bases stayed unmatched. CDR3 in amino acids: CASSLRGGRAGTDTQYF. The CDR3 bases are TGTGCCAGCAGCTTACGCGGCGGGAGGGCCGGGACAGATACGCAGTATTTT.

Many counts were recorded for this clonotype. DNA of the CDR3: TGCGCCAGCAGCTTGGAATCCACAGATACGCAGTATTTT. Protein: CASSLESTDTQYF. The chain recombines TRBV5-1 with TRBJ2-3, with D unclear. Germline CDR1 is SGHRS and CDR2 is YFSETQ. V lost 0 bases to trimming and J lost 2 bases, with 4 bases between them. The CDR3 length is 13 residues. Complete variable domain (other parts from reference TRBV5-1 and TRBJ2-3): KAGVTQTPRYLIKTRGQQVTLSCSPISGHRSVSWYQQTPGQGLQFLFEYFSETQRNKGNFPGRFSGRQFSNSRSEMNVSTLELGDSALYLCASSLESTDTQYFGPGTRLTVL.

V usage is TRBV29-1 and J usage is TRBJ2-2; 8 nucleotides agree with TRBD1. The CDR3 is made up of 14 amino acids. Per germline, CDR1 SQVTM and CDR2 ANQGSEA. V gave up 6 bases and J gave up 2 bases; unmatched junction bases: 5. The DNA for the CDR3 is TGCAGCGTCCGCACAGGGGGTAACACCGGGGAGCTGTTTTTT. As protein: CSVRTGGNTGELFF.

In this sample, this clonotype turned up many times. The chain is built from TRBV20-1 and TRBJ2-7; TRBD2 matches 8 bases. Germline lookup yields CDR1 DFQATT and CDR2 SNEGSKA (reference sequence). The CDR3 sequence is 15 residues long. Unmatched junction bases numbered 10, after V lost 3 bases and J lost 3 bases. The CDR3 spells CSASRRATSDYEQYF. Here the CDR3 DNA reads TGCAGTGCTAGCAGGCGGGCGACTAGCGACTACGAGCAGTACTTC.

This clonotype was observed at least ten times. The CDR3 loop is CASSLGQLAGGQGETQYF. The CDR3 DNA reads TGCGCCAGCAGCTTGGGACAGCTAGCGGGAGGACAGGGAGAGACCCAGTACTTC. V is TRBV5-1 and J is TRBJ2-5; TRBD2 matches at 11 bases. Losses at the gene ends were 0 bases for V and 4 bases for J; bases not matched to a gene: 11. CDR3 size: 18 residues. Germline loops: CDR1 SGHRS, CDR2 YFSETQ.

This clonotype was seen a few times. The chain has TRBV30 and TRBJ2-3; D gene ambiguous. The CDR3 is 12 amino acids. The V end lost 2 bases, the J end lost 4 bases, and 7 bases lay between the germline ends. The germline CDR1 and CDR2 sequences are GTSNPN and SVGIG (reference sequence). CDR3 bases: TGTGCCTGGAGTCTTGGGGCAGATACGCAGTATTTT. Its protein is CAWSLGADTQYF.

CDR3 amino acids: CSARNPTSGSSYNEQFF. The CDR3 nucleotides read TGCAGTGCTAGAAATCCGACTAGCGGAAGCTCCTACAATGAGCAGTTCTTC. V gene TRBV20-1 combines with J gene TRBJ2-1; TRBD2 agrees at 9 bases. The CDR3 runs 17 residues. Germline CDR1 and CDR2: DFQATT and SNEGSKA (reference sequence). The ends lost 2 bases at V and 0 bases at J; junction bases unmatched: 8.

The sample holds many counts of this clonotype. This chain links TRBV7-6 with TRBJ2-1; D unresolved. Trimming took 6 bases from V and 6 from J, leaving 12 bases between them. This CDR3 has 13 amino acids. Germline V gene sequence: CDR1 SGHVS, CDR2 FNYEAQ. CDR3 sequence: CASSSVGLNEQFF. In DNA, the CDR3 is TGTGCCAGCAGTTCTGTAGGCCTCAATGAGCAGTTCTTC.

This chain links TRBV7-9 with TRBJ1-2; no definite D call. This CDR3 contains 17 residues. Trimming stripped 5 bases from V and 6 bases from J, with 25 bases between. CDR1 and CDR2 (germline): SEHNR, FQNEAQ (reference sequence). Here the CDR3 DNA reads TGTGCCAGCAGCCGCCCAGTTACCCAATTAAAGGGAGATGGCTACACCTTC. It specifies CASSRPVTQLKGDGYTF.